Listed here is a single T cell receptor (beta chain). Antigen specificity is unknown. This specimen comes from a study of T cell clonotyping in hematopoietic cell transplantation. General study findings and limits: Without cell sorting, CD4 versus CD8 contributions remain unresolved. At the given depth, recipient repertoires were over 95% de novo clonotypes. Recipient TCR diversity dropped after transplant; expanded clonotypes rose from day 30 to 180. Broader posttransplant TCR repertoire diversity was predicted by graft donor and pretransplant recipient Inverse Simpson Index values.

Produced via immunoSEQ multiplex PCR; TCRdb's table is partial and in-frame only. Of thousands of clones listed, around a quarter were seen once; the top ten hold roughly an eighth. The CDR3 is made up of 14 amino acids. Germline values: CDR1 GTSNPN, CDR2 SVGIG (reference sequence). Sequenced material: peripheral blood mononuclear cells, taken 180 days after allogeneic stem cell transplant. This TCR was recovered from a male patient between 40 and 49 years old who had an allogeneic stem cell transplant from an unrelated donor, so the T cells may come from the graft donor. Some clones in this sample may be carry-over from other donors' samples. The chain joins TRBV30 to TRBJ2-5; no clear D. The DNA end lines up better with TRBJ2-7; the J call may be wrong. CDR3 in amino acids: CAWSVLLRTYEQYF. As DNA, the CDR3 is TGTGCCTGGAGTGTACTCCTCCGAACCTACGAGCAGTACTTC.